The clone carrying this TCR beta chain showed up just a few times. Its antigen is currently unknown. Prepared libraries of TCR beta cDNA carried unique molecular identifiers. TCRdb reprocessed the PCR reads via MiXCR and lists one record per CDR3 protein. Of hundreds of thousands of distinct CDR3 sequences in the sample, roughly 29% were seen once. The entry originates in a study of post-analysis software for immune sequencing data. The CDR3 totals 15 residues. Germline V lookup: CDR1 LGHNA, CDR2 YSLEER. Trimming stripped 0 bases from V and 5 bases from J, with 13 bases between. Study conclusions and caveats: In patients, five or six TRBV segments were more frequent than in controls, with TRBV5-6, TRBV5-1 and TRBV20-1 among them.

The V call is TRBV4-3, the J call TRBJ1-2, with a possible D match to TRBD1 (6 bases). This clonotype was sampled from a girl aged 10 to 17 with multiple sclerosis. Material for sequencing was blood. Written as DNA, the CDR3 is TGCGCCAGCAGCCAAGATCGGGGGCCTGGTTATGGCTACACCTTC. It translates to CASSQDRGPGYGYTF.